This T cell receptor (beta chain) was profiled in a study of cytomegalovirus exposure and HLA in healthy donors (dated by TCRdb to 2017 to 2019). About the full investigation: An earlier analysis of approximately 590 of the donors reported 250 to 300 Gb of sequence data and around 110 million unique TCR beta sequences from some 180 million T cells. Approximately 300 gigabases of sequencing data and 80 million or so unique TCR sequences were included in an early release covering about 600 HLA-typed donors. Of the 300 to 500 genotyped donors, 75% to 85% were placed in the genetic ancestry cluster associated with self-reported Caucasian donors. The aim of the study was to test whether cataloging public T cell receptors could identify signatures of past pathogen exposure. Using immunosequencing, the study profiled T cell repertoires from fewer than 850 subjects and related those repertoires to cytomegalovirus serostatus. Along with the approximately 650-subject first cohort, a separate validation cohort of over a hundred different subjects was used. High-throughput TCR immunosequencing, statistical association of individual TCRs with disease status, and machine learning were combined to predict cytomegalovirus infection status. To study patterns of TCR occurrence, a later analysis re-analyzed previously published TCR beta repertoires from more than 550 donors and added high-resolution HLA genotyping. Rather than drawing on any new phenotypic data, the later analysis identified candidate immune exposures from TCR beta sequences and the way those sequences occurred across donors. An earlier analysis of 587 of the donors applied high-throughput TCR beta sequencing to assess whether each TCR beta V gene segment acted as functional or pseudogenic. Alongside the repertoire data, information on donor age, sex, ethnicity and CMV serostatus was compiled. A later genetic analysis used genome-wide SNP genotypes for about three fifths of the 666 donors, treating that subset as a discovery cohort. Every repertoire in the discovery cohort had been generated on one and the same sequencing platform. HLA typing covered class I and class II loci at four-digit resolution. Typing coverage differed by locus: A, B, C, DRB1 and DQB1 were typed in roughly 620-630 donors, DQA1 in 522, DPA1 in roughly 590, and DPB1 in roughly 450. Five DR-DQ haplotypes were treated as single units for association and clustering because of strong linkage in the cohort. Among roughly 400 genotyped donors of the cohort, an average of approximately 240,000 unique TCR beta nucleotide sequences was sequenced per donor, of which 15% to 20% were non-productive. Study-wide conclusions, independent of this receptor: A cluster of highly shared sequence variants was judged likely to represent a technical artifact of the sequencing pipeline. Because HLA typing was missing for some donors at each locus, association tests included only the typed subset. Assigning TCR associations to individual alleles was difficult when HLA alleles, especially DR and DQ, strongly co-occurred. Cytomegalovirus status was reported to be diagnosed by the classifier with high specificity and sensitivity in both the original and validation cohorts. Some IMGT-functional V segments, including TRBV6-2 and TRBV6-3, could not be told apart with the 87-base-pair reads, so those segments were excluded. In a later analysis, the rate of TCR association differed among HLA loci, with DRB1 alleles having the most associated TCRs and HLA-C alleles having the fewest. Most TCR sequences were seen in very few donors, while some public TCRs were found in many individuals. At a false discovery rate of 0.05, a later analysis linked around 17,000 TCR beta sequences to specific HLA alleles. In vitro tests confirmed that a few of the cytomegalovirus-associated TCR beta chains recognize cytomegalovirus antigens. A later genetic analysis associated a missense DCLRE1C variant with V-gene and J-gene trimming of TCR beta chains, and an independent cohort replicated the association. A total of about 150 TCR beta chains were listed by the study as associated with cytomegalovirus. A further reported finding was that TCR beta sequences accurately predicted the HLA-A and HLA-B alleles for most subjects in the first cohort. In an earlier analysis of approximately 600 of the donors, most TCR beta V segments were observed in productive rearrangements about 90% or about 30% of the time, broadly matching IMGT annotations. According to a later analysis, parvovirus B19, influenza, CMV and Epstein-Barr virus appeared linked to several top co-occurrence clusters. Correlated functional status among segregating V segments might reflect linkage disequilibrium, but an unknown experimental factor could not be ruled out. Sequencing depth was assumed to be roughly uniform across donors in the presence/absence analyses, though that assumption may not hold. A later analysis found that most CMV-associated TCR beta chains appeared HLA-restricted, with HLA associations seemingly driven largely by CMV exposure. In a later genetic analysis, fewer N-insertions in productive TCRs were reported among donors in an Asian-associated ancestry cluster than the roughly 710-donor mean. This cohort had only TCR beta chains sequenced, and the lack of alpha or paired-chain data limited which features could be detected. The earlier analysis of approximately 560 of the donors excluded over 15 rarely observed V segments, including chromosome 9 orphons, because counts were too low. The authors suggested that the approach could potentially be generalized to other disease states and immunological phenotypes. Compared with equally common non-associated chains, HLA-associated TCR beta chains in a later analysis were more clonally expanded and had lower generation probabilities. Immune exposure information for the cohort was limited to CMV serostatus.

The CDR3 starts with the cysteine, ends with the phenylalanine, and has 18 residues. Only CDR3 DNA remains: 54 bases, in frame from the first base. V is pruned by 4 bases and J by 0 bases, leaving 11 bases of the junction without a gene match. In the germline V gene, CDR1 corresponds to ENHRY and CDR2 to SYGVKD. The cohort comprised some 680 healthy bone marrow donors. At the time of sampling, all cohort members were nominally healthy, though unrecorded immune exposures were likely present. The donor tested CMV seronegative, placing the donor among the 350 or so seronegative members of the cohort. A peripheral blood sample was provided by each donor, and peripheral blood mononuclear cells were used for TCR beta sequencing. Genomic DNA extraction from the blood cell samples was performed with the Qiagen DNeasy Blood Extraction Kit. The method behind the library was the immunoSEQ multiplex PCR assay. For the multiplex PCR, a mixture combining 60 forward primers for TCR Vbeta segments and 13 reverse primers for TCR Jbeta segments was used. The CDR3 region of rearranged TCR beta genes was amplified from genomic DNA with a multiplex PCR assay. Amplified TCR beta libraries were sequenced as 87-base-pair reads on the Illumina HiSeq System. The authors' pipeline ran thus. Across the 600 to 700 repertoires, a later analysis counted 78 million or so unique TCR beta chains, 8.5 million to 12 million of which were shared by at least two donors. A nearest-neighbor algorithm error-corrected the raw reads and collapsed the reads into unique sequences, merging closely related sequences to remove PCR and sequencing errors. To assign V, D and J gene segments, CDR3 sequences were aligned to IMGT reference sequences. Each retained sequence needed at least a six-nucleotide match to both a V gene segment and a J gene segment. A rearrangement was called productive if the CDR3 had no stop codons and remained in frame with V and J, and every other rearrangement was called non-productive. CDR3 was defined according to IMGT convention as the region running from the second conserved V-encoded cysteine to the conserved J-encoded phenylalanine. The earlier analysis of 500 to 650 of the donors excluded any sequence lacking an unambiguous match to a single V gene segment. In an earlier analysis of more than 500 of the donors, a V segment was called functional when productive rearrangements were above 56.7%, and segregating when the standard deviation between donors exceeded 5%. To diagnose cytomegalovirus status from the catalog of TCR beta chain sequences, a statistical classification framework was built. In a later analysis, TCR nucleotide sequences were compared against IMGT/GENE-DB human TR gene sequences so that V and J genes could be assigned. A later analysis assigned CDR3 sequences and most-parsimonious VDJ recombination scenarios with the TCRdist pipeline. In a later analysis, each TCR beta chain was defined by its CDR3 amino acid sequence together with its V-gene family, and reads lacking a unique V-gene family were excluded. In a later analysis, 500 to 700 highly shared, low-generation-probability nucleotide sequences were removed to address suspected cross-contamination and a sequencing artifact. In a later analysis, a clonal expansion index for each public chain was calculated from normalized within-repertoire ranks of inferred template counts. Generation probabilities in a later analysis came from a VDJ recombination model fitted to out-of-frame rearrangements, and those results were checked against IGoR. Hypergeometric tests were used in a later analysis to score TCR-TCR, TCR-HLA and TCR-CMV co-occurrence, with a repertoire-size bias correction applied to the TCR pairs. A later analysis estimated false discovery rates by permuting HLA or CMV assignments 20 times. In a later analysis, co-occurring TCRs were grouped using DBSCAN, and TCRdist sequence similarity was added for clustering within HLA-allele-positive subsets. Repertoires with fewer than 30,000 or more than 120,000 public chains, plus five repertoires with anomalous nucleotide sharing, were excluded from co-occurrence clustering. Imported from immuneACCESS, the table was reduced by TCRdb to in-frame sequences with V and J called. These copies leave out some clones; in studies compared against another copy, an unresolved V gene accounts for under half, and the cause of the remainder is not known. The D gene and trimming were derived from the DNA, and the V and J assignments and clone size from that table. This sample has 100,000 to 150,000 clones in its table, and around 77% of those were observed once. The ten biggest clones cover 0.75% to 0.95% of the sample.

As to this clone: What antigen it recognizes has not been identified. Per-nucleotide qualities are absent, and no much larger clonotype sits a single base away.

This sequence uses TRBV10-3 and TRBJ2-1; TRBD1 aligns with 8 central bases. Sequencing was done on a sample of PBMCs. The receptor comes from a woman aged 55-70 years in good health and CMV-seronegative. The base sequence is TGTGCCATCAGTGCTTTCGGGACAGGAAAAAGCTCCTACAATGAGCAGTTCTTC. Translation gives CAISAFGTGKSSYNEQFF.